The clone carrying this TCR beta chain has at least ten counts. The antigen is unknown. This sample stems from a study of early T cells in non-severe SARS-CoV-2 infection. Overall study context: Unsorted whole blood bulk RNA was sequenced, with unpaired chains. Study-wide points: Missing private and CD4 specificities, VDJdb matching favored anti-spike CD8 responses.

The library protocol tagged individual cDNA molecules with unique molecular identifiers. MiXCR was run by TCRdb on the 5' RACE reads, yielding one entry per CDR3 protein. The table has 25,000 to 35,000 distinct CDR3 sequences, about 4.8% seen once; the top ten hold 11%. This CDR3 contains 14 residues. Germline V gene lookup returns CDR1 ENHRY and CDR2 SYGVKD. V was pared by 5 bases and J by 1 base, with 2 bases of the junction left unmatched. The J gene is TRBJ1-2, the V gene TRBV10-3; 9 nucleotides match TRBD1. The sample taken for sequencing was whole blood. This receptor was identified in an adult who was a healthcare worker with PCR-confirmed SARS-CoV-2 infection or an uninfected control (not recorded which). CDR3 in DNA: TGTGCCATCAGTCCGGGACAGGGTAACTATGGCTACACCTTC. As protein: CAISPGQGNYGYTF.